The 13 T cell receptor beta chains given below trace back to one sample, sequenced in a study of T cell repertoires and HLA-DP antigens. For these receptors, no antigen is known. The table came from immunoSEQ multiplex PCR; TCRdb's copy has only in-frame clones and leaves some out. Of fewer than 95,000 clones listed, approximately 86% are singletons. The sample was CD4+ T cells from PBMCs. The source of these receptors is a man over 45 in good health and CMV-seronegative.

The chain joins TRBV6-5 to TRBJ2-7, with a possible D match to TRBD1 (6 bases). Germline lookup yields CDR1 MNHEY and CDR2 SVGAGI. The CDR3 is made up of 14 amino acids. V was clipped by 6 bases and J by 2 bases, with 14 bases between them. The CDR3 is CASSHSGGPYEQYF. The CDR3 nucleotides are TGTGCCAGCAGCCACAGTGGGGGCCCCTACGAGCAGTACTTC.

This rearrangement joins TRBV19 to TRBJ2-2; D is unclear. The CDR3 length is 15 residues. CDR1 and CDR2 from the germline V gene are LNHDA and SQIVND (reference sequence). V lost 1 base and J 4 bases, leaving 10 bases between the germline ends. CDR3 bases: TGTGCCAGTAGTATAGTGATAGAAACCACCGGGGAGCTGTTTTTT. The encoded protein is CASSIVIETTGELFF.

As to this clone: This same CDR3 is encoded by further DNA sequences in the sample. The CDR3 protein is CSGGGETQYF. The CDR3 coding sequence is TGCAGCGGGGGGGGAGAGACCCAGTACTTC. The chain links TRBV29-1 to TRBJ2-5; TRBD2 agrees at 7 bases. Germline V gene lookup returns CDR1 SQVTM and CDR2 ANQGSEA. CDR3 length: 10 amino acids. V was clipped by 7 bases and J by 4 bases; unmatched bases: 0.

V and J are TRBV4-1 and TRBJ1-3; 8 nucleotides align to TRBD1. This CDR3 comprises 16 residues. Trimming removed 3 bases from V and 3 bases from J; junction bases left unmatched: 7. Germline CDR1 reads MGHRA; CDR2 reads YSYEKL. As DNA, the CDR3 is TGCGCCAGCAGCCAGTTCGACAGGGGAAATGGAAACACCATATATTTT. This gives the protein CASSQFDRGNGNTIYF.

This chain uses TRBV7-2 with TRBJ1-5; 7 nucleotides line up with TRBD1. Germline CDR1 is SGHTA and CDR2 is FQGNSA. With V trimmed by 5 bases and J by 4 bases, 5 bases remained unmatched. The CDR3 is 14 residues long. CDR3 bases: TGTGCCAGCAGCATTCGGGACAGAAATCAGCCCCAGCATTTT. This translates into CASSIRDRNQPQHF.

The genes are TRBV9 and TRBJ1-6, with D unclear. The CDR3 covers 15 residues. Germline V lookup: CDR1 SGDLS, CDR2 YYNGEE. Between the trimmed V and J ends, which lost 4 bases and 8 bases, there was a span of 16 bases. CDR3 sequence: CASSPRSLPDSPLHF. CDR3 nucleotides: TGTGCCAGCAGCCCGAGGTCCCTCCCTGATTCACCCCTCCACTTT. The full variable domain, its missing parts supplied by reference TRBV9 and TRBJ1-6, is DSGVTQTPKHLITATGQRVTLRCSPRSGDLSVYWYQQSLDQGLQFLIQYYNGEERAKGNILERFSAQQFPDLHSELNLSSLELGDSALYFCASSPRSLPDSPLHFGNGTRLTVT.

The rearrangement joins TRBV30 to TRBJ2-1; the D is unclear. Trimming pared 3 bases from V and 5 bases from J, leaving 5 bases between. This CDR3 comprises 11 residues. Per the germline V gene, CDR1 is GTSNPN and CDR2 is SVGIG (reference sequence). DNA of the CDR3: TGTGCCTGGAGAGACCACAATGAGCAGTTCTTC. The encoded protein is CAWRDHNEQFF.

The chain uses TRBV6-9 and TRBJ2-7; 9 bases fit TRBD2. The V segment lost 8 bases and the J segment 0 bases; nucleotides outside the gene matches: 5. Germline CDR1 is MNHGY and CDR2 is SVAAGI. CDR3 length: 14 amino acids. The CDR3 is CASALAGVSYEQYF. The CDR3 DNA follows: TGTGCCAGCGCATTAGCGGGAGTCTCCTACGAGCAGTACTTC.

The chain couples TRBV27 to TRBJ2-3, with 7 nucleotides matching TRBD1. Germline CDR1 reads MNHEY; CDR2 reads SMNVEV (reference sequence). Trimming took 5 bases from V and 11 from J; bases not matched to a gene: 7. The CDR3 loop spans 12 amino acids. The CDR3 protein is CASSTRTGRQYF. The DNA for the CDR3 is TGTGCCAGCAGTACAAGGACAGGACGGCAGTATTTT.

The V and J genes are TRBV5-1 and TRBJ2-5, with D perhaps TRBD2 (6 bases). This CDR3 has 16 amino acids. The V and J ends lost 0 bases and 4 bases respectively, with 16 bases between them. CDR1 and CDR2 from the germline V gene are SGHRS and YFSETQ. For the CDR3, the DNA is TGCGCCAGCAGCTTGGTTGGACTAAATAACCCAGAGACCCAGTACTTC. Translating gives CASSLVGLNNPETQYF.

This rearrangement joins TRBV6-1 to TRBJ2-5, with TRBD1 matching 7 bases. Trimming at V came to 7 bases and at J to 4 bases, leaving 6 bases not matched to a gene. The V gene's germline CDR1 is MNHNS and CDR2 SASEGT. The length of the CDR3 is 13 residues. The CDR3 is CASKVAGGETQYF. CDR3 coding DNA: TGTGCCAGCAAAGTGGCAGGGGGAGAGACCCAGTACTTC.

J is TRBJ1-1 and V is TRBV5-5; D gene uncertain. Trimming took off 1 base at V and 1 base at J, with 8 bases between the two ends. The germline gives CDR1 SGHKS, CDR2 YYEKEE (reference sequence). The CDR3 is made up of 14 amino acids. This chain's CDR3 is CASSLSQRNTEAFF. As DNA, the CDR3 is TGTGCCAGCAGCTTGAGTCAGCGGAACACTGAAGCTTTCTTT.

The CDR3, as DNA: TGTGCTAGTGGTGGACTAGGGCTCCTGAGCAATCAGCCCCAGCATTTT. It specifies CASGGLGLLSNQPQHF. The V gene is TRBV12-5, the J gene TRBJ1-5; D ambiguous. Germline CDR1 reads LGHNT; CDR2 reads FRNRAP. V shed 5 bases and J shed 1 base, with 15 bases lying between them. The CDR3 consists of 16 residues. Filled out from reference TRBV12-5 and TRBJ1-5, the complete variable domain reads DARVTQTPRHKVTEMGQEVTMRCQPILGHNTVFWYRQTMMQGLELLAYFRNRAPLDDSGMPKDRFSAEMPDATLATLKIQPSEPRDSAVYFCASGGLGLLSNQPQHFGDGTRLSIL.